Below are 9 T cell receptor beta chains sequenced from a single sample in a study of T cell changes during pregnancy in multiple sclerosis (dated by TCRdb to between 2018 and 2020). The library was built by means of the immunoSEQ multiplex PCR assay. Sourced from immuneACCESS, this table was stored by TCRdb with only in-frame sequences that have V and J called. A share of the clones is absent; for the studies checked, an unresolved V gene accounts for under half, and the remainder has no known explanation. This sample comprises roughly 29,000 clones, around 88% of them detected only once. In total, the top ten clones hold over 3% of the sample. Specimen: CD4+ T cells from peripheral blood mononuclear cells, collected in the first trimester of pregnancy. These TCRs come from a female donor in good health, enrolled as a control in a pregnancy study.

This sequence joins TRBV5-6 and TRBJ2-5; 7 nucleotides align to TRBD2. The germline V gene encodes CDR1 SGHDT and CDR2 YYEEEE. Trimming took 4 bases from V and 5 from J; bases not matched to a gene: 20. The CDR3 consists of 18 residues. The CDR3 region has the DNA TGTGCCAGCAGCACGACCCGAAGGGCTAGCGGCCTCCAGGAGACCCAGTACTTC. Amino acid sequence: CASSTTRRASGLQETQYF.

V and J are TRBV4-1 and TRBJ2-2, with 8 nucleotides matching TRBD1. The ends lost 10 bases at V and 5 bases at J; junction bases unmatched: 18. This CDR3 has 17 amino acids. CDR1 and CDR2 (germline): MGHRA, YSYEKL. The CDR3 is CATRLITGGSKTGELFF. CDR3 DNA sequence: TGCGCCACCAGACTGATTACAGGGGGTAGTAAGACCGGGGAGCTGTTTTTT.

This clone was seen once. The rearrangement links TRBV10-1 to TRBJ2-3; 9 bases align to TRBD2. Germline CDR1 reads WNHNN; CDR2 reads SYGVQD (reference sequence). This CDR3 has 14 amino acids. V trimming: 4 bases; J trimming: 5 bases; junction bases outside the gene matches: 4. CDR3: CASSGGGALDTQYF. The DNA of the CDR3 is TGCGCCAGCAGTGGCGGGGGGGCCTTAGATACGCAGTATTTT.

The chain combines TRBV7-2 with TRBJ1-1; perhaps TRBD1 as D (5 bases). Germline V gene sequence: CDR1 SGHTA, CDR2 FQGNSA. Trimming pared 1 base from V and 8 bases from J, leaving 17 bases between. The CDR3 has 15 residues. This CDR3 is CASSLDLRQKLEAFF. Here the CDR3 DNA reads TGTGCCAGCAGCTTAGACTTACGACAGAAACTAGAAGCTTTCTTT.

This clone is a singleton in its sample. The chain recombines TRBV29-1 with TRBJ1-1, with 12 bases that match TRBD1. The V gene's germline CDR1 is SQVTM and CDR2 ANQGSEA. This CDR3 contains 15 residues. V lost 3 bases, J lost 5 bases, and 7 bases stayed unmatched. CDR3 coding DNA: TGCAGCGTTGACCGGGGACAGGGGGCGGGAACTGAAGCTTTCTTT. Translating it yields CSVDRGQGAGTEAFF.

V usage is TRBV7-2 and J usage is TRBJ2-1; the D is unclear. Germline-derived CDR1 and CDR2 are SGHTA and FQGNSA. Trimming stripped 6 bases from V and 5 bases from J, with 5 bases between. This CDR3 comprises 11 residues. CDR3 DNA: TGTGCCAGCAGAACGGACAATGAGCAGTTCTTC. This encodes CASRTDNEQFF.

The J gene is TRBJ1-5, the V gene TRBV6-1; D ambiguous. Trimming cost V 6 bases and J 3 bases, with 9 bases left between them. The CDR3 is made up of 13 amino acids. CDR1 MNHNS and CDR2 SASEGT come from the germline V gene. CDR3 loop: CASRGVSNQPQHF. CDR3 DNA: TGTGCCAGCAGGGGAGTGTCCAATCAGCCCCAGCATTTT.

The chain carries TRBV7-8 and TRBJ2-7; 7 positions match TRBD1. The CDR3 totals 13 residues. The germline V gene has CDR1 SGHVS and CDR2 FQNEAQ. After removal of 5 bases from V and 1 base from J, the junction contained 2 bases not matched to a gene. CDR3 DNA: TGTGCCAGCAGCCCAGGGGGTTCCTACGAGCAGTACTTC. This gives the protein CASSPGGSYEQYF.

The chain joins TRBV27 to TRBJ1-6, with TRBD1 as a possible D gene (5 bases). Germline V gene sequence: CDR1 MNHEY, CDR2 SMNVEV (reference sequence). This CDR3 has 12 amino acids. V dropped 3 bases and J dropped 11 bases, with 8 bases sitting between them. The CDR3: CASSFKGTPLHF. The CDR3 nucleotides are TGTGCCAGCAGTTTTAAGGGGACACCCCTCCACTTT.